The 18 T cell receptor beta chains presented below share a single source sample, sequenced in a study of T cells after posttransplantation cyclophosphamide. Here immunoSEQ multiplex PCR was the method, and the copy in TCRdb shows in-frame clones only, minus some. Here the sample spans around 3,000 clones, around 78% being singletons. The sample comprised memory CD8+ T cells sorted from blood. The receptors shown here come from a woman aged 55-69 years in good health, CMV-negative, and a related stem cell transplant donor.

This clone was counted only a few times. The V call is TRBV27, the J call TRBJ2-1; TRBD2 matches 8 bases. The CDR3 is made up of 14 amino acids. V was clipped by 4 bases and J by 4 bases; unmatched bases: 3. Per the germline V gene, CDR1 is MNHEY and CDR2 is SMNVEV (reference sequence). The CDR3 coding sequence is TGTGCCAGCAGTTCACTAGCGGTTTACAATGAGCAGTTCTTC. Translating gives CASSSLAVYNEQFF.

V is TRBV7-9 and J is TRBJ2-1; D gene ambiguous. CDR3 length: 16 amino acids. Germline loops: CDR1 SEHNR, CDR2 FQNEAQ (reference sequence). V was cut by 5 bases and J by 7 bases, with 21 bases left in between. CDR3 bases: TGTGCCAGCAGCCCACTACGAGGCGAGTATGGAAATGAGCAGTTCTTC. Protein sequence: CASSPLRGEYGNEQFF.

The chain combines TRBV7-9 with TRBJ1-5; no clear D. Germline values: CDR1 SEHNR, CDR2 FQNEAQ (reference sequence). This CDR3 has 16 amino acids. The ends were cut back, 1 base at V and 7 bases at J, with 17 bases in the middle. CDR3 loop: CASSLEGGPLSQPQHF. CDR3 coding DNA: TGTGCCAGCAGCTTAGAGGGAGGGCCTCTTTCACAGCCCCAGCATTTT.

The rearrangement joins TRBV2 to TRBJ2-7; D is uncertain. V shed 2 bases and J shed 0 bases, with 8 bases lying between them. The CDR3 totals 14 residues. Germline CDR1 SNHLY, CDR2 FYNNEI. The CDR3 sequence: CASSEFTDSYEQYF. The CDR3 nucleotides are TGTGCCAGCAGTGAATTCACTGACTCCTACGAGCAGTACTTC.

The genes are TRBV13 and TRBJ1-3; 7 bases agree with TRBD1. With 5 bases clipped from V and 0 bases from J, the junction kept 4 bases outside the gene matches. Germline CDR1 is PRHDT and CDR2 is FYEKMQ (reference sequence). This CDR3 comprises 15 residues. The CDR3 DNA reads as TGTGCCAGCAGCGCGGACAGGAGCTCTGGAAACACCATATATTTT. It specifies CASSADRSSGNTIYF.

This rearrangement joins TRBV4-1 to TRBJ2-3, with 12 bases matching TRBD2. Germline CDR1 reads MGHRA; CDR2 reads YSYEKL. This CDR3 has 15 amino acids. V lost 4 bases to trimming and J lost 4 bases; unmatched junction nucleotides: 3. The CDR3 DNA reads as TGCGCCAGCAGCCGACTAGCGGGAGACGCAGATACGCAGTATTTT. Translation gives CASSRLAGDADTQYF.

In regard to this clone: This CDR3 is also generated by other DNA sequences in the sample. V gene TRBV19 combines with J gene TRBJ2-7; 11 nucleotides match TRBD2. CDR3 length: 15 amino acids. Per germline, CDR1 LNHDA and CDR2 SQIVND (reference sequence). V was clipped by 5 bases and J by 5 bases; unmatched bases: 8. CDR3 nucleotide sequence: TGTGCCAGTAGTCGCACTAGCGGGGGCTTTGACGAGCAGTACGTC. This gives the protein CASSRTSGGFDEQYV.

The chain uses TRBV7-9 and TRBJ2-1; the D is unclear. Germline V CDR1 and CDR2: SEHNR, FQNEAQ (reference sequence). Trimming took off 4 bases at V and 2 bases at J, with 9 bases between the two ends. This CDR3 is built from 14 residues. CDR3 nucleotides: TGTGCCAGCAGCTCTAGAGGAGCCTACAATGAGCAGTTCTTC. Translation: CASSSRGAYNEQFF. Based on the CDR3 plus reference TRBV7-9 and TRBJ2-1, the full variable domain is DTGVSQNPRHKITKRGQNVTFRCDPISEHNRLYWYRQTLGQGPEFLTYFQNEAQLEKSRLLSDRFSAERPKGSFSTLEIQRTEQGDSAMYLCASSSRGAYNEQFFGPGTRLTVL.

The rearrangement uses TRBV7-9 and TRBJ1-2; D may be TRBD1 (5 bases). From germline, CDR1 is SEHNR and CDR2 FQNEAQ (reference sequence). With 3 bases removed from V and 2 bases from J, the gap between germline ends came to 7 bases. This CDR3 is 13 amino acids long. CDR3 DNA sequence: TGTGCCAGCAGCTTGGCAGGGAACTATGGCTACACCTTC. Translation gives CASSLAGNYGYTF.

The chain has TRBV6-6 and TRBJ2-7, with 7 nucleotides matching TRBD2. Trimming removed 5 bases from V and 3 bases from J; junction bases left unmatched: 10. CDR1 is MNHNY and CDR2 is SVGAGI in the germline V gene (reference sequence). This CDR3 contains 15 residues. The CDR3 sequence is CASSGERDLRYEQYF. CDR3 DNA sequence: TGTGCCAGCAGTGGGGAGCGGGATCTTCGCTACGAGCAGTACTTC.

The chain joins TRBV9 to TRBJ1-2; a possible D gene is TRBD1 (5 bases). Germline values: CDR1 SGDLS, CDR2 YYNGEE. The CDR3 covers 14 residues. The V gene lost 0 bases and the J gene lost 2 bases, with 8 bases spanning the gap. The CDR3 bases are TGTGCCAGCAGCGTAGGGGGGGGGAACTATGGCTACACCTTC. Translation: CASSVGGGNYGYTF.

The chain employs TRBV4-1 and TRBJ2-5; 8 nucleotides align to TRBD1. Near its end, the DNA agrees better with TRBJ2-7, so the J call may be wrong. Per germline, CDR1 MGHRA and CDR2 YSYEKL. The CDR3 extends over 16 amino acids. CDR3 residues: CASSLRRTGTAYEQYF. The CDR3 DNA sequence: TGCGCCAGCAGCCTAAGACGGACAGGGACTGCCTACGAGCAGTACTTC.

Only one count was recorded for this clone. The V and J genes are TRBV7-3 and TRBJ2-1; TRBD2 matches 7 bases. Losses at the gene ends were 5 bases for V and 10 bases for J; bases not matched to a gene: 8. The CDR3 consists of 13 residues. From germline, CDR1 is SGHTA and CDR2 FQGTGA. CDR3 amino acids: CASSATAGDEQFF. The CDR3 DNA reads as TGTGCCAGCAGCGCTACCGCGGGAGACGAGCAGTTCTTC.

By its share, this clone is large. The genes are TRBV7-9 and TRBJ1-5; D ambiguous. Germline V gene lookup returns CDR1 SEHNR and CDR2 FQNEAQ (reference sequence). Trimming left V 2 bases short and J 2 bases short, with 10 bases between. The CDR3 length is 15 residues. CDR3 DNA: TGTGCCAGCAGCTTATCACAGCCGGGCAATCAGCCCCAGCATTTT. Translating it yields CASSLSQPGNQPQHF.

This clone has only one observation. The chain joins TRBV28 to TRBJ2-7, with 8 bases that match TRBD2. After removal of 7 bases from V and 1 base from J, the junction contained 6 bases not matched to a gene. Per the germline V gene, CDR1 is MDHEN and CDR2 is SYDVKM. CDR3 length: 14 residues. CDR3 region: CASTQVAGSYEQYF. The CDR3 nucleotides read TGTGCCAGCACCCAAGTAGCGGGGTCCTACGAGCAGTACTTC. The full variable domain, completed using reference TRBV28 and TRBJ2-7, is DVKVTQSSRYLVKRTGEKVFLECVQDMDHENMFWYRQDPGLGLRLIYFSYDVKMKEKGDIPEGYSVSREKKERFSLILESASTNQTSMYLCASTQVAGSYEQYFGPGTRLTVT.

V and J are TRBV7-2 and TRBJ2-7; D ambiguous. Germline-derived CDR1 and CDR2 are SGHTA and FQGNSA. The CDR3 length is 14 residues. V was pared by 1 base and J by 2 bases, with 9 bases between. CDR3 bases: TGTGCCAGCAGCTTAGGGCAGGCCACCTACGAGCAGTACTTC. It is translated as CASSLGQATYEQYF.

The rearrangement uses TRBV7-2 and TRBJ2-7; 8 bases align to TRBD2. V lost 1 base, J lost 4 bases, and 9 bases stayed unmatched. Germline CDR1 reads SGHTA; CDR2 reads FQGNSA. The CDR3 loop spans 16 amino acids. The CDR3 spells CASSLVTGGTIYEQYF. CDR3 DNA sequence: TGTGCCAGCAGCTTAGTAACGGGGGGGACCATTTACGAGCAGTACTTC. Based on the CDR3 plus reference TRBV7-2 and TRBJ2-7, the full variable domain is GAGVSQSPSNKVTEKGKDVELRCDPISGHTALYWYRQSLGQGLEFLIYFQGNSAPDKSGLPSDRFSAERTGGSVSTLTIQRTQQEDSAVYLCASSLVTGGTIYEQYFGPGTRLTVT.

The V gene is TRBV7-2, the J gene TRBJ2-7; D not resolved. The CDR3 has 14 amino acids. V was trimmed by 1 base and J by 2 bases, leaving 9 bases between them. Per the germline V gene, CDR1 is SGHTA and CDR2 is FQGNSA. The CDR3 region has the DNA TGTGCCAGCAGCTTAGAACTGTTTGCCTACGAGCAGTACTTC. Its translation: CASSLELFAYEQYF.